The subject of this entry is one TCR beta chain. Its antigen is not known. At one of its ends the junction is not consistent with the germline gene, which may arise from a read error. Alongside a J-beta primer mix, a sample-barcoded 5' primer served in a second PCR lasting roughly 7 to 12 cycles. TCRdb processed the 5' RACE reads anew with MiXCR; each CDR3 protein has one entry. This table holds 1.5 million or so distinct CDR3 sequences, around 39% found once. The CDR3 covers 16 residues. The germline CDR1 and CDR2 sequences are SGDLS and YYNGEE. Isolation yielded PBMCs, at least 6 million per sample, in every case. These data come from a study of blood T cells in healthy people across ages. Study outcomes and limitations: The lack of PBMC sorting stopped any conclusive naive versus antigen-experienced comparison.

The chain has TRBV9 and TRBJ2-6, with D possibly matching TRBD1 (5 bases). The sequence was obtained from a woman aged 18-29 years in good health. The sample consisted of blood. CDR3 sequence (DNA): TGTGCCAGCAGCGTAGGAGCAGAGTCTGGGGCCAACGCCCTGACTTTC. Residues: CASSVGAESGANALTF. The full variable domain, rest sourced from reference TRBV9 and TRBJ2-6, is DSGVTQTPKHLITATGQRVTLRCSPRSGDLSVYWYQQSLDQGLQFLIQYYNGEERAKGNILERFSAQQFPDLHSELNLSSLELGDSALYFCASSVGAESGANALTFGAGSRLTVL.